The 23 T cell receptor beta chains below were found in one sample sequenced in a study of spatial heterogeneity in lung cancer. These receptors' antigens are unknown. Broader study findings: Higher tumor mutation counts went along with higher counts of expanded intratumoral alpha and beta TCRs.

One entry per CDR3 protein, called by TCRdb with MiXCR from the 5' RACE reads. The profile shows around 9,600 distinct CDR3 sequences, roughly 5.5% of them singletons. Time point specified: sample taken at primary tumor resection. The sequenced sample was lung tumor tissue, obtained at surgery. These TCRs come from a female donor with early-stage non-small cell lung cancer.

This clonotype appeared many times. The rearrangement uses TRBV27 and TRBJ2-7; D gene unclear. V was pared by 4 bases and J by 4 bases, with 11 bases between. Germline-derived CDR1 and CDR2 are MNHEY and SMNVEV (reference sequence). There are 13 residues in the CDR3. CDR3 bases: TGTGCCAGCAGTTCATCGGACCTTTACGAGCAGTACTTC. Amino acid sequence: CASSSSDLYEQYF.

The sample holds many counts of this clonotype. The chain is built from TRBV3-1 and TRBJ2-1, with TRBD2 identical over 8 bases. V lost 3 bases to trimming and J lost 9 bases; unmatched junction nucleotides: 1. The length of the CDR3 is 12 residues. Germline values: CDR1 LGHDT, CDR2 YNNKEL (reference sequence). This CDR3 reads CASSQAGGEQFF. The CDR3 DNA reads TGTGCCAGCAGCCAGGCGGGGGGTGAGCAGTTCTTC.

This clonotype was recorded a few times. This rearrangement joins TRBV7-7 to TRBJ2-1; 8 bases match TRBD1. Trimming removed 3 bases from V and 7 bases from J; junction bases left unmatched: 2. This CDR3 has 13 amino acids. Germline values: CDR1 SSHAT, CDR2 FNYEAQ (reference sequence). CDR3 residues: CASSLDRANEQFF. The CDR3 bases are TGTGCCAGCAGCTTGGACAGGGCAAATGAGCAGTTCTTC.

The table lists this clonotype with a few counts. The V and J genes are TRBV20-1 and TRBJ1-2, with unresolved D. V gave up 6 bases and J gave up 7 bases, with 15 bases separating them. CDR3 length: 12 amino acids. Germline-derived CDR1 and CDR2 are DFQATT and SNEGSKA (reference sequence). CDR3 DNA: TGCAGTGCCCCCTTGTCGCAGTCTGGCTACACCTTC. Amino acids: CSAPLSQSGYTF.

This clonotype was seen repeatedly, ten times or more. The V call is TRBV7-4, the J call TRBJ1-1; D unresolved. The CDR3 is made up of 13 amino acids. Germline CDR1 and CDR2: SGHVT and SQSDAQ. V shed 2 bases and J shed 1 base, with 5 bases lying between them. The CDR3 nucleotides read TGTGCCAGCAGCTTAACGCAGAACACTGAAGCTTTCTTT. The encoded protein is CASSLTQNTEAFF.

This clonotype qualifies as medium-sized. This rearrangement joins TRBV12-3 or TRBV12-4 to TRBJ2-7, with D unresolved. Trimming took 1 base from V and 3 from J, leaving 4 bases between them. The CDR3 has 12 residues. The CDR3 coding sequence is TGTGCCAGCAGTTTAGGGAGCTACGAGCAGTACTTC. This codes for CASSLGSYEQYF.

This clonotype appeared a few times. The chain has TRBV4-1 and TRBJ2-3; D perhaps matches TRBD1 (5 bases). This CDR3 is 13 amino acids long. V was shortened by 6 bases and J by 6 bases, with 13 bases between the two germline ends. Germline V lookup: CDR1 MGHRA, CDR2 YSYEKL. The chain's CDR3 is CASSPPGADTQYF. DNA for the CDR3: TGCGCCAGCAGTCCCCCTGGGGCGGATACGCAGTATTTT.

This clonotype has a count of ten or more. V is TRBV20-1 and J is TRBJ1-3; D is unresolved. Germline V gene sequence: CDR1 DFQATT, CDR2 SNEGSKA (reference sequence). Trimming shortened V by 3 bases and J by 0 bases, and 12 bases separated the two germline ends. The CDR3 runs 15 residues. The CDR3 region has the DNA TGCAGTGCTAGGGACCCTTGGGGCTCTGGAAACACCATATATTTT. Protein sequence: CSARDPWGSGNTIYF.

This clonotype was counted at least ten times. The chain employs TRBV20-1 and TRBJ2-1, with D possibly being TRBD2 (5 bases). V lost 3 bases to trimming and J lost 4 bases, with 7 bases between them. Germline lookup yields CDR1 DFQATT and CDR2 SNEGSKA (reference sequence). The CDR3 spans 12 residues. As DNA, the CDR3 is TGCAGTGCTAGCGGGATTTACAATGAGCAGTTCTTC. It specifies CSASGIYNEQFF.

This clonotype was seen many times. This chain uses TRBV27 with TRBJ1-6, with TRBD1 as a possible D gene (6 bases). The CDR3 loop spans 16 amino acids. Trimming left V 0 bases short and J 6 bases short, with 12 bases between. CDR1 is MNHEY, CDR2 SMNVEV, per germline (reference sequence). The CDR3 here is CASSLSPGHSNSPLHF. The CDR3 DNA reads as TGTGCCAGCAGTTTATCCCCGGGACACTCTAATTCACCCCTCCACTTT.

This clonotype was seen ten or more times. This rearrangement joins TRBV18 to TRBJ1-1, with D hard to call. Germline-derived CDR1 and CDR2 are KGHSH and LQKENI. Trimming removed 4 bases at V and 3 bases at J, with 12 bases between. This CDR3 region has 14 residues. The CDR3 loop reads CASSQEVRDTEAFF. CDR3 in DNA: TGTGCCAGCTCACAAGAGGTTCGGGACACTGAAGCTTTCTTT.

This clonotype was detected many times. The genes are TRBV20-1 and TRBJ2-1, with 11 bases lining up with TRBD2. V was clipped by 4 bases and J by 12 bases; unmatched bases: 11. The V gene's germline CDR1 is DFQATT and CDR2 SNEGSKA (reference sequence). This CDR3 is built from 14 residues. The CDR3 DNA sequence: TGCAGTGCTACTGAAGGGATGACTAGCGGGGCGCAGTTCTTC. Translation: CSATEGMTSGAQFF.

This chain uses TRBV7-9 with TRBJ2-3; 13 nucleotides align to TRBD2. V shed 4 bases, J shed 6 bases, and the junction held 4 bases outside the gene matches. The CDR3 totals 15 residues. Per the germline V gene, CDR1 is SEHNR and CDR2 is FQNEAQ (reference sequence). The CDR3 coding sequence is TGTGCCAGCAGCTCACTAGCGGGAGGGCCGGATACGCAGTATTTT. Translation gives CASSSLAGGPDTQYF.

This clonotype was observed at least ten times. The genes are TRBV7-2 and TRBJ2-7; 11 bases fit TRBD2. The J segment lost 3 bases and the V segment lost 0 bases, leaving 4 bases of the junction unmatched. There are 16 residues in the CDR3. Germline CDR1 reads SGHTA; CDR2 reads FQGNSA. The CDR3, as DNA: TGTGCCAGCAGCTTAGCGTCCGGACTAGCGGGCTACGAGCAGTACTTC. The encoded protein is CASSLASGLAGYEQYF.

This clonotype was counted ten times or more. J is TRBJ2-1 and V is TRBV20-1; 7 positions match TRBD1. Germline CDR1 reads DFQATT; CDR2 reads SNEGSKA (reference sequence). The CDR3 contains 14 residues. V was clipped by 1 base and J by 10 bases; unmatched bases: 10. The DNA of the CDR3 is TGCAGTGCTAGAGGTCAGGAGACAGGGTGGGAGCAGTTCTTC. Amino acid sequence: CSARGQETGWEQFF.

This clonotype was detected many times. V usage is TRBV9 and J usage is TRBJ1-6; the D is unclear. This CDR3 region has 13 residues. Trimming pared 1 base from V and 7 bases from J, leaving 6 bases between. CDR1 is SGDLS and CDR2 is YYNGEE in the germline V gene. The CDR3 DNA reads as TGTGCCAGCAGCGTAATGGGCAATTCACCCCTCCACTTT. Amino acid sequence: CASSVMGNSPLHF.

This clonotype is categorized as medium-sized. The V call is TRBV18, the J call TRBJ1-2; D remains ambiguous. The CDR3 totals 15 residues. Germline-derived CDR1 and CDR2 are KGHSH and LQKENI. Trimming shortened V by 1 base and J by 4 bases, and 13 bases separated the two germline ends. The CDR3 protein is CASSPRARDRYGYTF. The CDR3, as DNA: TGTGCCAGCTCACCACGGGCCCGGGATCGCTATGGCTACACCTTC.

There are many counts of this clonotype. V and J are TRBV20-1 and TRBJ2-7, with TRBD2 matching over 10 bases. This CDR3 is 14 amino acids long. The germline gives CDR1 DFQATT, CDR2 SNEGSKA (reference sequence). V trimming: 3 bases; J trimming: 2 bases; junction bases outside the gene matches: 4. Written as DNA, the CDR3 is TGCAGTGCTAGGGCTAGCGGGGGCACCTACGAGCAGTACTTC. Its protein is CSARASGGTYEQYF.

In its sample, this clonotype was seen many times. This CDR3 reads CASSPFPRGPNGELFF. Here the CDR3 DNA reads TGTGCCAGCAGCCCATTTCCCCGGGGGCCGAACGGGGAGCTGTTTTTT. The V gene is TRBV7-2, the J gene TRBJ2-2, with D tentatively TRBD1 or TRBD2 (6 bases each). The length of the CDR3 is 16 residues. Germline V CDR1 and CDR2: SGHTA, FQGNSA. V shed 5 bases and J shed 7 bases, with 20 bases lying between them.

This clonotype has a handful of counts. This chain links TRBV18 with TRBJ1-3; possible D gene TRBD1, 6 bases. There are 16 residues in the CDR3. CDR1 and CDR2 from the germline V gene are KGHSH and LQKENI. The ends were cut back, 3 bases at V and 0 bases at J, with 12 bases in the middle. The CDR3 DNA is TGTGCCAGCTCACCGCGGGGGGACAACTCTGGAAACACCATATATTTT. As protein: CASSPRGDNSGNTIYF.

By its share, this clonotype is medium-sized. The chain is built from TRBV7-9 and TRBJ1-2; 7 bases map to TRBD1. Germline V gene lookup returns CDR1 SEHNR and CDR2 FQNEAQ (reference sequence). With V trimmed by 1 base and J by 3 bases, 5 bases remained unmatched. This CDR3 is 15 amino acids long. The CDR3 loop is CASSLEQGRHYGYTF. CDR3 nucleotide sequence: TGTGCCAGCAGCTTAGAACAGGGGCGCCACTATGGCTACACCTTC. The variable domain in full, completed from reference TRBV7-9 and TRBJ1-2, reads DTGVSQNPRHKITKRGQNVTFRCDPISEHNRLYWYRQTLGQGPEFLTYFQNEAQLEKSRLLSDRFSAERPKGSFSTLEIQRTEQGDSAMYLCASSLEQGRHYGYTFGSGTRLTVV.

Comment on this clonotype: This could be a read error, since a much larger clone is one nucleotide away. The J gene is TRBJ1-2, the V gene TRBV6-1; tentative D call: TRBD1 (6 bases). Per the germline V gene, CDR1 is MNHNS and CDR2 is SASEGT. The CDR3 is 17 amino acids. Deletions cut 4 bases from V and 7 bases from J, with 25 bases between. The CDR3 loop is CASSGNTLGTFLIGYTF. CDR3 bases: TGTGCCAGCAGTGGGAACACCTTGGGGACATTTCTGATTGGCTACACCTTC.

At least ten counts were recorded for this clonotype. The V and J genes are TRBV5-1 and TRBJ2-7, with D uncertain. The CDR3 is 14 amino acids. Trimming removed 0 bases at V and 5 bases at J, with 12 bases between. Per germline, CDR1 SGHRS and CDR2 YFSETQ. CDR3 loop: CASSLAHNTDEQYF. The DNA of the CDR3 is TGCGCCAGCAGCTTGGCCCACAATACTGACGAGCAGTACTTC. Together with reference TRBV5-1 and TRBJ2-7, the CDR3 gives the full variable domain: KAGVTQTPRYLIKTRGQQVTLSCSPISGHRSVSWYQQTPGQGLQFLFEYFSETQRNKGNFPGRFSGRQFSNSRSEMNVSTLELGDSALYLCASSLAHNTDEQYFGPGTRLTVT.